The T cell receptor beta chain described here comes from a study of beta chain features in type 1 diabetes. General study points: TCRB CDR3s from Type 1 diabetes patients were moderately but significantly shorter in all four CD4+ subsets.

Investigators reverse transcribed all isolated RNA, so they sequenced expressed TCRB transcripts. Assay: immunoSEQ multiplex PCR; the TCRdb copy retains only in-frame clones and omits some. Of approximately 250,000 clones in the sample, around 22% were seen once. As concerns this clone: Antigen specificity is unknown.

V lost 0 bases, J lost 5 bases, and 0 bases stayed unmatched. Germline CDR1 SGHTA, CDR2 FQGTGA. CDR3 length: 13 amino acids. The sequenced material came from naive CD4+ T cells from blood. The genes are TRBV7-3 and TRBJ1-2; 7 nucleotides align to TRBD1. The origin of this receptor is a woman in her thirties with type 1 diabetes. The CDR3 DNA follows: TGTGCCAGCAGCTTAACACAGGGGTATGGCTACACCTTC. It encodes CASSLTQGYGYTF.